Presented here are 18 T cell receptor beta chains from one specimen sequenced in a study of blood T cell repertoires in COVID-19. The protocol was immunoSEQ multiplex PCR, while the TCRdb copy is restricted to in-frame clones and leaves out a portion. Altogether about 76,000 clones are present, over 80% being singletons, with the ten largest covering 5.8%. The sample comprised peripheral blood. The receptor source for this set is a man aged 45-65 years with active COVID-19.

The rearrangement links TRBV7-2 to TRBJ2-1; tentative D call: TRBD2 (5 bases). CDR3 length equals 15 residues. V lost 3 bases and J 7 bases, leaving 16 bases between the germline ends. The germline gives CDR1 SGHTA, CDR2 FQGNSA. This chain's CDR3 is CASSFVAGGMNEQFF. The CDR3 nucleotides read TGTGCCAGCAGCTTCGTAGCCGGAGGAATGAATGAGCAGTTCTTC.

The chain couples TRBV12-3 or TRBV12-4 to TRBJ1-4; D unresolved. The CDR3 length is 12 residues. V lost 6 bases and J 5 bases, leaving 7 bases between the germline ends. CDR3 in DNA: TGTGCCAGCAGGTCTCCGAATGAAAAACTGTTTTTT. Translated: CASRSPNEKLFF.

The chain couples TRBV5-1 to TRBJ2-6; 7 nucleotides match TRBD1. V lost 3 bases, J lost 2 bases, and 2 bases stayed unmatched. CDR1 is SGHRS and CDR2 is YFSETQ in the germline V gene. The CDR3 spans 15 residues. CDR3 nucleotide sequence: TGCGCCAGCAGCTCAACAGGGGCTGGGGCCAACGTCCTGACTTTC. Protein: CASSSTGAGANVLTF.

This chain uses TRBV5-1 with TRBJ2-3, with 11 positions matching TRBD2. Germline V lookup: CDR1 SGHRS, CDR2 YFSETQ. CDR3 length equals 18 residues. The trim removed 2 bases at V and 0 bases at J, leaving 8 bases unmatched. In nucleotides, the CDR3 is TGCGCCAGCAGCTTCGTTAGCGGGGGGGCCCCTAGCACAGATACGCAGTATTTT. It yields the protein CASSFVSGGAPSTDTQYF.

In nucleotides, the CDR3 is TGTGCCAGCAGAAGGGACAGTAACTATGGCTACACCTTC. It is translated as CASRRDSNYGYTF. The chain carries TRBV7-8 and TRBJ1-2, with 7 nucleotides matching TRBD1. Germline CDR1 and CDR2: SGHVS and FQNEAQ. V shed 6 bases, J shed 1 base, and the junction held 2 bases outside the gene matches. There are 13 residues in the CDR3.

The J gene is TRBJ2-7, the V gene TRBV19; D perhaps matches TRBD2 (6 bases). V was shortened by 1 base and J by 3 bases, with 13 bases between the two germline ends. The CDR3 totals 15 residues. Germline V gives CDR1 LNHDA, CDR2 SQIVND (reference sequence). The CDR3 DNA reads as TGTGCCAGTAGTATAGGAGCTGGCGGGGACTACGAGCAGTACTTC. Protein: CASSIGAGGDYEQYF.

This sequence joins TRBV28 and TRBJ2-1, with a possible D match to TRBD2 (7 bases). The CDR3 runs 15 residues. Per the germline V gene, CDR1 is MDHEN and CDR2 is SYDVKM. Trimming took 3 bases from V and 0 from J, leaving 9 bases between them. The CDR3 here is CASSLGGGSYNEQFF. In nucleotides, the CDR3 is TGTGCCAGCAGTTTGGGAGGGGGCTCCTACAATGAGCAGTTCTTC.

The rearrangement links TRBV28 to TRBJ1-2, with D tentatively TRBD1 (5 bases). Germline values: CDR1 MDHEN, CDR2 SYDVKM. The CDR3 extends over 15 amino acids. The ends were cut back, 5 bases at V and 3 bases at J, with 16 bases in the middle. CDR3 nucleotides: TGTGCCAGCAGTCCACCGGGGGGACGGGACTATGGCTACACCTTC. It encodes CASSPPGGRDYGYTF.

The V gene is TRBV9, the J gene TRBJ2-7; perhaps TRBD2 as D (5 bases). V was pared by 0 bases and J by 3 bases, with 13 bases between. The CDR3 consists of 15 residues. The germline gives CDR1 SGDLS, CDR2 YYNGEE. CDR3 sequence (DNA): TGTGCCAGCAGCGTAGCCCCCGGGATAGGCTACGAGCAGTACTTC. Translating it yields CASSVAPGIGYEQYF.

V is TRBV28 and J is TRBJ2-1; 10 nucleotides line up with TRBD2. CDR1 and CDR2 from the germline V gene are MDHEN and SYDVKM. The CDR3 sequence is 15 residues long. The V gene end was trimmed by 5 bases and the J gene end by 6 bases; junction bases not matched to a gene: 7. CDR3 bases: TGTGCCAGCAGTCCCCACTCTAGCGGGAGCAATGAGCAGTTCTTC. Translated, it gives CASSPHSSGSNEQFF. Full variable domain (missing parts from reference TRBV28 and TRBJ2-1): DVKVTQSSRYLVKRTGEKVFLECVQDMDHENMFWYRQDPGLGLRLIYFSYDVKMKEKGDIPEGYSVSREKKERFSLILESASTNQTSMYLCASSPHSSGSNEQFFGPGTRLTVL.

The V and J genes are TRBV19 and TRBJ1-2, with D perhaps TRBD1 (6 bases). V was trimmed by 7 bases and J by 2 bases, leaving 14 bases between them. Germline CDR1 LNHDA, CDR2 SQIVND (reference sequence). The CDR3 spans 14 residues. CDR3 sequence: CASTPGEWNYGYTF. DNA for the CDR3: TGTGCCAGTACTCCAGGGGAATGGAACTATGGCTACACCTTC.

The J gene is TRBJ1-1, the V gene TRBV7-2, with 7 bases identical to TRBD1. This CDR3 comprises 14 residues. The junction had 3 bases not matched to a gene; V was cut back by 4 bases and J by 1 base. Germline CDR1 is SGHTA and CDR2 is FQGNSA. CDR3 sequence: CASSSGTANTEAFF. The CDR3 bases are TGTGCCAGCAGCTCCGGGACAGCGAACACTGAAGCTTTCTTT.

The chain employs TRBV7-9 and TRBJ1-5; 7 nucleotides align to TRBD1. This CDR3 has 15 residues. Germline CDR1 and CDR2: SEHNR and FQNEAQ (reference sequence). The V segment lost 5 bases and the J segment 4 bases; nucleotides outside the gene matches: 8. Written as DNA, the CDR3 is TGTGCCAGCAGCCTGCAGGGGGGAAGGAATCAGCCCCAGCATTTT. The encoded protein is CASSLQGGRNQPQHF.

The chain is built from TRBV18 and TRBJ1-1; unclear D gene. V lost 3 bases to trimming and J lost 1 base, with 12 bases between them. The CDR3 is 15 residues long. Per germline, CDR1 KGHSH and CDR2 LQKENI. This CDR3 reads CASSPRPRQNTEAFF. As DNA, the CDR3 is TGTGCCAGCTCACCCCGCCCCCGACAGAACACTGAAGCTTTCTTT.

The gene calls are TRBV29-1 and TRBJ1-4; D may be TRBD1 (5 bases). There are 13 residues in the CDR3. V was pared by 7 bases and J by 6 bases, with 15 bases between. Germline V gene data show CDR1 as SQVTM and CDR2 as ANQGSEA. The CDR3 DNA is TGCAGCGGACAAGGGCAGGGCGATGAAAAACTGTTTTTT. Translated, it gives CSGQGQGDEKLFF.

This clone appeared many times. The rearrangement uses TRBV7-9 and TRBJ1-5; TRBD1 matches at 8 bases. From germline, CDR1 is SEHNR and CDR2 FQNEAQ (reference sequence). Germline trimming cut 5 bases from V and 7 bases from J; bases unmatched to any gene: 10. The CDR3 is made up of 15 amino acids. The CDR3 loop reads CASSPHGQGGQPQHF. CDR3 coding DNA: TGTGCCAGCAGCCCCCACGGACAGGGCGGACAGCCCCAGCATTTT. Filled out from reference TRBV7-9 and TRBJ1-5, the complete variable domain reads DTGVSQNPRHKITKRGQNVTFRCDPISEHNRLYWYRQTLGQGPEFLTYFQNEAQLEKSRLLSDRFSAERPKGSFSTLEIQRTEQGDSAMYLCASSPHGQGGQPQHFGDGTRLSIL.

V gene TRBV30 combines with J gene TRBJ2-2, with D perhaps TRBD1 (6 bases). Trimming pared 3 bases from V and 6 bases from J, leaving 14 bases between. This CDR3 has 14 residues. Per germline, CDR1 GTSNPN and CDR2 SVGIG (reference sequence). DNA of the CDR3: TGTGCCTGGAGACAGGGTGCTTCCCCCGGGGAGCTGTTTTTT. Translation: CAWRQGASPGELFF. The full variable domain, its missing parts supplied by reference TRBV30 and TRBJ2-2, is SQTIHQWPATLVQPVGSPLSLECTVEGTSNPNLYWYRQAAGRGLQLLFYSVGIGQISSEVPQNLSASRPQDRQFILSSKKLLLSDSGFYLCAWRQGASPGELFFGEGSRLTVL.

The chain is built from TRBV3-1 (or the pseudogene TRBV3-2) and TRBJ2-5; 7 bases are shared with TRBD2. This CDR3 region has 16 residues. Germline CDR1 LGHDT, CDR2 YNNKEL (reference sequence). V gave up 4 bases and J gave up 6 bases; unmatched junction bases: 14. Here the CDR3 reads CASSPTGGTELKTQYF. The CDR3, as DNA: TGTGCCAGCAGCCCCACCGGGGGGACGGAGTTAAAGACCCAGTACTTC.